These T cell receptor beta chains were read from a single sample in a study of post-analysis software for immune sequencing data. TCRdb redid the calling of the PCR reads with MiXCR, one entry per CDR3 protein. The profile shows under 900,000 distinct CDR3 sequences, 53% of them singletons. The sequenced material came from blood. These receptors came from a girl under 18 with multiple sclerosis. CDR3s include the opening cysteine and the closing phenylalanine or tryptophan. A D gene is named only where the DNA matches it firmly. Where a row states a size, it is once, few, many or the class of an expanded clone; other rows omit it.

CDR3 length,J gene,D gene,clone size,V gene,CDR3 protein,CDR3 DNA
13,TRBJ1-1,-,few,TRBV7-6,CASSRDMNTEAFF,TGTGCCAGCAGCAGGGATATGAACACTGAAGCTTTCTTT
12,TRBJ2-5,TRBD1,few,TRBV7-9,CATGQAEETQYF,TGTGCCACTGGACAGGCCGAAGAGACCCAGTACTTC
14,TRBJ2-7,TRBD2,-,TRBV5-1,CASRTGTSGSFQYF,TGCGCCAGCAGGACCGGGACTAGCGGGAGTTTTCAGTACTTC
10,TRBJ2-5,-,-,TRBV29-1,CSGIQETQYF,TGCAGCGGGATCCAAGAGACCCAGTACTTC
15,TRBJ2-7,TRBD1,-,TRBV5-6,CASTLRQGTSYEQYF,TGTGCCAGCACCCTCCGACAGGGGACTTCCTACGAGCAGTACTTC
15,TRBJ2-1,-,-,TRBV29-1,CSVGRASPLYNEQFF,TGCAGCGTTGGGAGGGCCTCCCCCCTTTACAATGAGCAGTTCTTC
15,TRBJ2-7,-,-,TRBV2,CASSPGLLGVYEQYF,TGTGCCAGCAGCCCGGGACTCCTCGGGGTGTACGAGCAGTACTTC
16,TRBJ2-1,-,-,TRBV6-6,CASRTGTVSSYNEQFF,TGTGCCAGCAGGACCGGGACGGTGAGCTCCTACAATGAGCAGTTCTTC
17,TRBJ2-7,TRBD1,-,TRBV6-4,CASSDSGQALNSYEQYF,TGTGCCAGCAGTGACTCGGGACAGGCCCTTAACTCCTACGAGCAGTACTTC
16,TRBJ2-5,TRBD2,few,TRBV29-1,CSVEDLRIAGKETQYF,TGCAGCGTTGAAGATTTGCGGATAGCGGGGAAGGAGACCCAGTACTTC
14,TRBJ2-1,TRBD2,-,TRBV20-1,CSAFELAGYNEQFF,TGCAGCGCTTTCGAGCTAGCGGGTTACAATGAGCAGTTCTTC
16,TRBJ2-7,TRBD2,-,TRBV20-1,CSAPTGLAGGSYEQYF,TGCAGTGCCCCGACCGGACTAGCGGGAGGATCCTACGAGCAGTACTTC
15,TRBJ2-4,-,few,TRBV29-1,CSVDLPGVDKNIQYF,TGCAGCGTTGACCTGCCCGGGGTCGACAAAAACATTCAGTACTTC
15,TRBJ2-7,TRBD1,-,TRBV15,CATSRSGTGPYEQYF,TGTGCCACCAGCAGATCCGGGACAGGGCCCTACGAGCAGTACTTC
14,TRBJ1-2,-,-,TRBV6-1,CARYTDGTSYGYTF,TGTGCCAGATACACGGACGGGACATCCTATGGCTACACCTTC
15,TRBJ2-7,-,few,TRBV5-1,CASSPGQLNSYEQYF,TGCGCCAGCAGCCCCGGACAGTTAAACTCCTACGAGCAGTACTTC
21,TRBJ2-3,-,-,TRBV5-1,CASSLEYLRIARPSGTDTQYF,TGCGCCAGCAGCTTGGAATACCTTCGTATAGCCAGGCCTTCGGGCACAGATACGCAGTATTTT